This paragraph reports one T cell receptor beta chain. Germline CDR1 reads SEHNR; CDR2 reads FQNEAQ (reference sequence). With 1 base removed from V and 7 bases from J, the gap between germline ends came to 20 bases. The CDR3 consists of 16 residues. The data belong to a study of technical replicates of blood from a few donors. Clones were sequenced by immunoSEQ multiplex PCR, and TCRdb holds only the in-frame ones, with some missing. The data show tens of thousands of clones, 93% seen once. Sample: T cells isolated from PBMCs. This chain uses TRBV7-9 with TRBJ2-7; possible D gene TRBD1, 6 bases. This TCR came from a human donor in good health. The chain's CDR3 is CASSLGRTEGLGEQYF. CDR3 bases: TGTGCCAGCAGCTTAGGACGGACAGAGGGTTTGGGGGAGCAGTACTTC.